Listed here are 7 T cell receptor beta chains from one sample, sequenced in a study of T-cell reconstitution after alpha-beta-depleted transplantation in children. Unique molecular identifiers featured in how the TCRbeta library was prepared. In TCRdb, the PCR reads were re-called with MiXCR into one record per CDR3 protein. The sample consists of some 490,000 distinct CDR3 sequences, roughly an eighth of them appearing once. Material: PBMCs from the stem cell graft donor, obtained from the stem cell graft. Receptors were obtained from a human donor who donated a stem cell graft to a child with combined immunodeficiency.

This rearrangement joins TRBV6-2 or TRBV6-3 to TRBJ2-7, with TRBD1 identical over 7 bases. V was clipped by 2 bases and J by 3 bases; unmatched bases: 7. Germline V gene data show CDR1 as MNHEY and CDR2 as SVGEGT. The CDR3 totals 15 residues. This CDR3 reads CASSYGDSPFYEQYF. The CDR3 DNA reads TGTGCCAGCAGTTACGGGGACAGCCCCTTCTACGAGCAGTACTTC.

V is TRBV6-2 or TRBV6-3 and J is TRBJ2-5; TRBD2 matches at 8 bases. There are 14 residues in the CDR3. Losses at the gene ends were 3 bases for V and 5 bases for J; bases not matched to a gene: 5. CDR1 is MNHEY, CDR2 SVGEGT, per germline. The CDR3 bases are TGTGCCAGCAGTTATACGAGACTAGCGGAGACCCAGTACTTC. Translation gives CASSYTRLAETQYF.

CDR3 sequence: CASSLRRFSYEQYF. CDR3 DNA: TGTGCCAGCAGTTTACGCAGGTTCTCCTACGAGCAGTACTTC. The chain has TRBV28 and TRBJ2-7; D uncertain. The length of the CDR3 is 14 residues. V lost 2 bases, J lost 0 bases, and 8 bases lay in between. Germline V gives CDR1 MDHEN, CDR2 SYDVKM.

The CDR3 region has the DNA TGTGCCAGCAGCAGCGGGGGGGCAGAGTACAATGAGCAGTTCTTC. This sequence encodes CASSSGGAEYNEQFF. The chain carries TRBV13 and TRBJ2-1, with 10 bases aligning to TRBD2. CDR3 length: 15 residues. CDR1 PRHDT and CDR2 FYEKMQ come from the germline V gene (reference sequence). Trimming cost V 5 bases and J 4 bases; bases outside gene matches: 5.

The chain employs TRBV7-3 and TRBJ2-7, with D tentatively TRBD1 (6 bases). Looked up from germline, CDR1 is SGHTA and CDR2 is FQGTGA. Trimming took 5 bases from V and 7 from J, leaving 15 bases between them. CDR3 length: 13 residues. CDR3 amino acids: CASSMDSYGEQYF. DNA of the CDR3: TGTGCCAGCAGCATGGACAGTTACGGGGAGCAGTACTTC.

There are a few counts of this clonotype. The chain couples TRBV5-1 to TRBJ2-1; D not certain. Germline V lookup: CDR1 SGHRS, CDR2 YFSETQ. This CDR3 is built from 13 residues. Trimming took off 0 bases at V and 4 bases at J, with 5 bases between the two ends. CDR3 coding DNA: TGCGCCAGCAGCTTGGAGACGTACAATGAGCAGTTCTTC. Residues: CASSLETYNEQFF.

This clonotype showed up just a few times. The rearrangement joins TRBV29-1 to TRBJ1-1, with a tentative D call TRBD1 (6 bases). V was cut by 5 bases and J by 5 bases, with 24 bases left in between. The CDR3 has 16 amino acids. The germline V gene has CDR1 SQVTM and CDR2 ANQGSEA. CDR3: CSVLIHRGTPQTEAFF. CDR3 nucleotides: TGCAGCGTTTTAATACACCGGGGGACACCCCAGACTGAAGCTTTCTTT. The full variable domain, its missing parts supplied by reference TRBV29-1 and TRBJ1-1, is SAVISQKPSRDICQRGTSLTIQCQVDSQVTMMFWYRQQPGQSLTLIATANQGSEATYESGFVIDKFPISRPNLTFSTLTVSNMSPEDSSIYLCSVLIHRGTPQTEAFFGQGTRLTVV.